Below, 18 T cell receptor beta chains from the same sample are listed, as sequenced in a study of beta chain features in type 1 diabetes. The study, taken as a whole, reports: The study found moderately but significantly shorter TCRB CDR3s in all four CD4+ subsets of Type 1 diabetes patients.

These receptors have no known antigen. What was sequenced were expressed TCRB transcripts, since all of the isolated RNA had been reverse transcribed. Measured with immunoSEQ multiplex PCR; TCRdb has only the in-frame clones, and not every one. The sample has 100,000 to 150,000 clones, approximately 10% seen once. Sequenced: central memory CD4+ T cells from blood. The origin of the receptors is a young man with type 1 diabetes.

The J gene is TRBJ1-6, the V gene TRBV19; TRBD1 matches 11 bases. The CDR3 sequence is 14 residues long. CDR1 and CDR2 from the germline V gene are LNHDA and SQIVND (reference sequence). J gave up 9 bases and V 7 bases, and 5 bases lay outside the gene matches. The CDR3 nucleotides are TGTGCCAGTAACACGGGACAGGGGGGTTCACCCCTCCACTTT. This encodes CASNTGQGGSPLHF.

This clone was seen more than once but under ten times. The chain employs TRBV5-1 and TRBJ1-1; a possible D gene is TRBD1 (5 bases). Germline V CDR1 and CDR2: SGHRS, YFSETQ. This CDR3 is 15 amino acids long. Trimming pared 1 base from V and 4 bases from J, leaving 14 bases between. The CDR3 loop reads CASSLYGGGITEAFF. CDR3 DNA sequence: TGCGCCAGCAGCTTGTATGGGGGGGGTATCACTGAAGCTTTCTTT.

The chain recombines TRBV4-1 with TRBJ1-2; TRBD1 agrees at 8 bases. Trimming took 4 bases from V and 4 from J; bases not matched to a gene: 5. Germline assignment: CDR1 MGHRA and CDR2 YSYEKL. The CDR3 loop spans 14 amino acids. CDR3 amino acids: CASSPQGTGYGYTF. DNA for the CDR3: TGCGCCAGCAGCCCTCAGGGGACAGGCTATGGCTACACCTTC.

In its sample, this clone was seen a few times. A much larger clone is a single base away; this may be a read error. V and J are TRBV4-2 and TRBJ1-2, with TRBD1 matching over 7 bases. V gave up 5 bases and J gave up 4 bases; unmatched junction bases: 1. The CDR3 contains 12 residues. Looked up from germline, CDR1 is LGHNA and CDR2 is YNFKEQ. CDR3 residues: CASSRDSYGYTF. The CDR3 region has the DNA TGTGCCAGCAGCAGGGACAGCTATGGCTACACCTTC.

The gene calls are TRBV30 and TRBJ1-5, with 7 bases identical to TRBD1. This CDR3 comprises 13 residues. J gave up 9 bases and V 3 bases, and 8 bases lay outside the gene matches. Germline values: CDR1 GTSNPN, CDR2 SVGIG (reference sequence). CDR3 in DNA: TGTGCCTGGAGCAACAGGGGCGGACGGCCCCAGCATTTT. Translated, it gives CAWSNRGGRPQHF.

This chain joins TRBV5-1 and TRBJ1-2, with 7 nucleotides matching TRBD1. J lost 6 bases, V lost 0 bases, and 5 bases had no gene match. There are 14 residues in the CDR3. Germline values: CDR1 SGHRS, CDR2 YFSETQ. DNA for the CDR3: TGCGCCAGCAGCTTGGCGAGGGGGCTGGATGGCTACACCTTC. Encoded protein: CASSLARGLDGYTF.

This chain connects TRBV4-3 to TRBJ1-3; unclear D gene. The CDR3 runs 15 residues. The germline V gene encodes CDR1 LGHNA and CDR2 YSLEER. The V and J ends lost 0 bases and 2 bases respectively, with 8 bases between them. CDR3 nucleotide sequence: TGCGCCAGCAGCCAAGATTGGCACACTGGAAACACCATATATTTT. Protein: CASSQDWHTGNTIYF.

The genes are TRBV7-9 and TRBJ1-4, with D possibly TRBD1 on 6 matching bases. Germline CDR1 SEHNR, CDR2 FQNEAQ (reference sequence). V shed 6 bases and J shed 4 bases, with 21 bases lying between them. The CDR3 runs 17 residues. The CDR3 spells CASSPTQGPQDNEKLFF. CDR3 coding DNA: TGTGCCAGCAGTCCCACCCAGGGGCCACAGGATAATGAAAAACTGTTTTTT.

This clone was picked up a small number of times. J is TRBJ2-6 and V is TRBV7-2, with D possibly matching TRBD2 (6 bases). Germline loops: CDR1 SGHTA, CDR2 FQGNSA. The V end was cut by 2 bases, the J end by 4 bases, with 18 bases between. The CDR3 is 18 amino acids. The CDR3 loop is CASSLSGFGGSGANVLTF. DNA of the CDR3: TGTGCCAGCAGCTTAAGTGGGTTCGGGGGATCCGGGGCCAACGTCCTGACTTTC.

This chain's CDR3 is CASSLLGTREETQYF. The DNA of the CDR3 is TGTGCCAGCAGCTTACTAGGGACTCGGGAGGAGACCCAGTACTTC. The chain links TRBV11-2 to TRBJ2-5; a weak D match, TRBD2 (6 bases). Germline V lookup: CDR1 SGHAT, CDR2 FQNNGV. The V end lost 2 bases, the J end lost 5 bases, and 15 bases lay between the germline ends. There are 15 residues in the CDR3.

The CDR3 sequence: CASSLTSGQYF. CDR3 bases: TGTGCCAGCAGTTTGACTAGCGGCCAGTATTTT. The gene calls are TRBV28 and TRBJ2-3, with TRBD2 matching 9 bases. The germline V gene has CDR1 MDHEN and CDR2 SYDVKM. The CDR3 runs 11 residues. Trimming removed 3 bases from V and 12 bases from J; junction bases left unmatched: 1.

This chain's CDR3 is CASSPGGGGQETQYF. The CDR3 coding sequence is TGTGCCAGCAGCCCGGGGGGAGGGGGCCAAGAGACCCAGTACTTC. The chain joins TRBV9 to TRBJ2-5, with D possibly being TRBD2 (7 bases). The CDR3 is made up of 15 amino acids. Trimming pared 4 bases from V and 1 base from J, leaving 14 bases between. Germline CDR1 reads SGDLS; CDR2 reads YYNGEE.

In this sample, this clone turned up a few times. V and J are TRBV7-9 and TRBJ2-7, with D tentatively TRBD2 (6 bases). CDR1 and CDR2 from the germline V gene are SEHNR and FQNEAQ (reference sequence). The CDR3 sequence is 14 residues long. With 3 bases removed from V and 2 bases from J, the gap between germline ends came to 11 bases. The CDR3 here is CASSLQGGTYEQYF. The CDR3 DNA sequence: TGTGCCAGCAGCTTGCAGGGAGGCACCTACGAGCAGTACTTC.

This clone was seen a few times. The CDR3 coding sequence is TGTGCCAGCAGTGAAATGACGGGGTACACTGAAGCTTTCTTT. Its translation: CASSEMTGYTEAFF. The chain uses TRBV2 and TRBJ1-1, with D hard to call. The V and J ends lost 2 bases and 3 bases respectively, with 10 bases between them. The CDR3 has 14 residues. The germline V gene has CDR1 SNHLY and CDR2 FYNNEI.

This clone was observed a few times. The chain has TRBV7-3 and TRBJ2-1, with 8 bases fitting TRBD2. Germline CDR1 reads SGHTA; CDR2 reads FQGTGA. CDR3 size: 16 residues. Unmatched junction bases numbered 10, after V lost 5 bases and J lost 4 bases. CDR3 sequence: CASSDPGGAGYNEQFF. The DNA for the CDR3 is TGTGCCAGCAGCGACCCCGGGGGGGCGGGGTACAATGAGCAGTTCTTC.

This clone was observed many times. The rearrangement links TRBV27 to TRBJ1-2; a possible D gene is TRBD1 (5 bases). Trimming cost V 6 bases and J 6 bases, with 14 bases left between them. Germline CDR1 is MNHEY and CDR2 is SMNVEV (reference sequence). CDR3 size: 13 residues. In DNA, the CDR3 is TGTGCCAGCAGCGGGCGGGACGGGAATGGCTACACCTTC. Protein product: CASSGRDGNGYTF.

This clone was observed a few times. The chain uses TRBV25-1 and TRBJ1-2, with D perhaps matching TRBD1 (5 bases). V dropped 5 bases and J dropped 8 bases, with 12 bases sitting between them. The germline V gene has CDR1 MGHDK and CDR2 SYGVNS. The CDR3 covers 12 residues. CDR3 loop: CASSIGEEGYTF. CDR3 DNA sequence: TGTGCCAGCAGTATAGGGGAGGAGGGCTACACCTTC.

This clone was detected a few times. CDR3 DNA sequence: TGTGCCAGCAGCTTGAACCCGGTGGGTAAAGAGGAACTGTTTTTT. Its protein product is CASSLNPVGKEELFF. The chain joins TRBV5-6 to TRBJ1-4; D call uncertain. There are 15 residues in the CDR3. Germline CDR1 and CDR2: SGHDT and YYEEEE. Trimming left V 1 base short and J 12 bases short, with 19 bases between.